This T cell receptor beta chain was captured by sequencing in a study of T cells of healthy individuals. This clonotype has just a few counts. Each CDR3 protein gets one entry after TCRdb re-called the 5' RACE reads with MiXCR. The sample contains about 96,000 distinct CDR3 sequences, around 17% of which appear only once. V dropped 2 bases and J dropped 4; count of bases not matched to a gene: 8. This CDR3 has 16 amino acids. The germline CDR1 and CDR2 sequences are MDHEN and SYDVKM. The sequence was collected from a human donor in good health. The chain has TRBV28 and TRBJ2-1; 7 bases agree with TRBD1. CDR3 sequence (DNA): TGTGCCAGCAGTTTACTCCCCAGGGGGTCGTACAATGAGCAGTTCTTC. Its translation is CASSLLPRGSYNEQFF.